The clone carrying this TCR beta chain has a handful of counts. In germline, CDR1 is SGHRS, CDR2 YFSETQ. Trimming pared 4 bases from V and 5 bases from J, leaving 15 bases between. The length of the CDR3 is 14 residues. Profiled with immunoSEQ multiplex PCR; TCRdb holds only in-frame clones, not every one. This table has tens of thousands of clones, approximately 87% appearing once. The entry originates in a study of blood T cell repertoires in COVID-19. Overall study: The United States, Italy and Spain supplied acute and convalescent COVID-19 samples. PBMCs, B-cell-depleted T cells, or T cells were the source of the cDNA or gDNA that made up the material.

The sequence came from a human donor in a cohort sampled during active COVID-19. The gene calls are TRBV5-1 and TRBJ1-1; possible D gene TRBD1, 5 bases. Input material: peripheral blood. CDR3 sequence reads: CASSKTQGRTEAFF. The DNA of the CDR3 is TGCGCCAGCAGCAAGACGCAGGGTAGGACTGAAGCTTTCTTT.